These 16 T cell receptor beta chains were sequenced from one sample in a study of blood T cell repertoires in COVID-19. The repertoire was sequenced with immunoSEQ multiplex PCR; TCRdb's copy has only in-frame clones and lacks some. The profile covers tens of thousands of clones, with around 81% appearing a single time and around 43% taken by the ten largest. Input material: peripheral blood. Receptor source: a man at least 80 years old with acute or convalescent COVID-19.

In its sample, this clone was seen a few times. The genes are TRBV29-1 and TRBJ1-4, with D possibly being TRBD1 (5 bases). The CDR3 sequence is 15 residues long. CDR1 is SQVTM, CDR2 ANQGSEA, per germline. The germline V and J ends were trimmed by 4 bases and 7 bases, with 19 bases remaining between them. The DNA of the CDR3 is TGCAGCGTTGCCAGTACAGGCCCACCGGCTGAAAAACTGTTTTTT. It encodes CSVASTGPPAEKLFF.

This rearrangement joins TRBV29-1 to TRBJ2-5, with 7 positions matching TRBD1. Trimming at V came to 6 bases and at J to 5 bases, leaving 9 bases not matched to a gene. The CDR3 covers 13 residues. CDR1 is SQVTM and CDR2 is ANQGSEA in the germline V gene. The CDR3 spells CSVSGQRGETQYF. The CDR3 DNA follows: TGCAGCGTCTCGGGACAGCGAGGGGAGACCCAGTACTTC.

This clone was counted only a few times. The chain joins TRBV5-4 to TRBJ2-2; D call uncertain. V lost 2 bases, J lost 5 bases, and 10 bases lay in between. Germline values: CDR1 SGHNT, CDR2 YYREEE (reference sequence). The length of the CDR3 is 14 residues. The CDR3 sequence: CASSFYQVTGELFF. CDR3 nucleotide sequence: TGTGCCAGCAGCTTCTATCAAGTTACCGGGGAGCTGTTTTTT.

This clone has only a few counts. The chain carries TRBV5-1 and TRBJ1-2; D possibly corresponds to TRBD1 (5 bases). Germline V gives CDR1 SGHRS, CDR2 YFSETQ. Trimming left V 5 bases short and J 8 bases short, with 16 bases between. The CDR3 is made up of 13 amino acids. CDR3 residues: CASRAGTPEGYTF. The CDR3 bases are TGCGCCAGCAGGGCAGGGACTCCAGAAGGCTACACCTTC.

Ten or more counts support this clone. The chain couples TRBV5-6 to TRBJ1-1; D remains unclear. The ends were cut back, 0 bases at V and 0 bases at J, with 6 bases in the middle. The CDR3 totals 14 residues. Germline CDR1 reads SGHDT; CDR2 reads YYEEEE. This CDR3 is CASSLEELNTEAFF. The DNA for the CDR3 is TGTGCCAGCAGCTTGGAGGAGTTGAACACTGAAGCTTTCTTT.

By frequency in the sample, this clone is medium-sized (0.01 to 0.1%). V and J are TRBV3-1 (or the pseudogene TRBV3-2) and TRBJ1-2, with D perhaps matching TRBD1 (6 bases). Per germline, CDR1 LGHDT and CDR2 YNNKEL (reference sequence). The V end was cut by 4 bases, the J end by 6 bases, with 21 bases between. The CDR3 covers 16 residues. CDR3 sequence reads: CASSLESTGTPNGYTF. DNA of the CDR3: TGTGCCAGCAGCCTAGAGAGTACCGGGACACCGAATGGCTACACCTTC.

The chain combines TRBV3-1 (or the pseudogene TRBV3-2) with TRBJ1-1; a possible D gene is TRBD1 (6 bases). Germline CDR1 is LGHDT and CDR2 is YNNKEL (reference sequence). The CDR3 is 14 amino acids. V was pared by 4 bases and J by 2 bases, with 11 bases between. The CDR3 DNA follows: TGTGCCAGCAGCCCGACAGGTATAAACACTGAAGCTTTCTTT. It specifies CASSPTGINTEAFF.

This clone has only a few counts. The genes are TRBV7-9 and TRBJ1-2, with 7 bases that match TRBD1. The CDR3 runs to 12 residues. CDR1 and CDR2 (germline): SEHNR, FQNEAQ (reference sequence). J was trimmed by 8 bases and V by 3 bases; bases with no gene match: 3. The CDR3 sequence is CASSLQGQGYTF. The CDR3 nucleotides are TGTGCCAGCAGCTTGCAGGGACAGGGCTACACCTTC.

The V and J genes are TRBV5-1 and TRBJ2-2, with D hard to call. The length of the CDR3 is 14 residues. Looked up from germline, CDR1 is SGHRS and CDR2 is YFSETQ. V was pared by 0 bases and J by 6 bases, with 9 bases between. Here the CDR3 DNA reads TGCGCCAGCAGCTTGGATCGGTCCTCCGGGGAGCTGTTTTTT. Protein: CASSLDRSSGELFF. Full variable domain (outside the CDR3, taken from reference TRBV5-1 and TRBJ2-2): KAGVTQTPRYLIKTRGQQVTLSCSPISGHRSVSWYQQTPGQGLQFLFEYFSETQRNKGNFPGRFSGRQFSNSRSEMNVSTLELGDSALYLCASSLDRSSGELFFGEGSRLTVL.

This clone was picked up one time. V is TRBV5-6 and J is TRBJ2-1; tentative D call: TRBD1 (5 bases). Looked up from germline, CDR1 is SGHDT and CDR2 is YYEEEE. The germline V and J ends were trimmed by 0 bases and 9 bases, with 10 bases remaining between them. CDR3 length: 13 residues. The CDR3 is CASSLVGVGEQFF. For the CDR3, the DNA is TGTGCCAGCAGCTTGGTAGGGGTAGGTGAGCAGTTCTTC.

J is TRBJ1-1 and V is TRBV28, with 7 nucleotides matching TRBD1. This CDR3 has 16 amino acids. Trimming took 5 bases from V and 0 from J; bases not matched to a gene: 9. From germline, CDR1 is MDHEN and CDR2 SYDVKM. CDR3: CASSVPGQIMNTEAFF. The CDR3, as DNA: TGTGCCAGCAGTGTTCCGGGACAGATCATGAACACTGAAGCTTTCTTT.

This chain uses TRBV24-1 with TRBJ2-7; 8 nucleotides match TRBD2. The V segment lost 2 bases and the J segment 4 bases; nucleotides outside the gene matches: 6. The CDR3 is 15 residues long. CDR1 and CDR2 from the germline V gene are KGHDR and SFDVKD. This CDR3 is CATSDSSGSGYEQYF. Here the CDR3 DNA reads TGTGCCACCAGTGATTCCAGCGGGAGTGGATACGAGCAGTACTTC.

This clone appeared a few times. The chain is built from TRBV6-5 and TRBJ1-2, with 7 positions matching TRBD1. CDR3 length equals 12 residues. V gave up 4 bases and J gave up 7 bases; unmatched junction bases: 3. Germline CDR1 and CDR2: MNHEY and SVGAGI. This CDR3 reads CASSLDRFGYTF. The CDR3 region has the DNA TGTGCCAGCAGTTTGGACAGGTTTGGCTACACCTTC.

This rearrangement joins TRBV28 to TRBJ2-2; a possible D gene is TRBD2 (5 bases). Per the germline V gene, CDR1 is MDHEN and CDR2 is SYDVKM. With 4 bases removed from V and 8 bases from J, the gap between germline ends came to 11 bases. CDR3 length: 13 residues. This chain's CDR3 is CASSSTWRGELFF. The DNA for the CDR3 is TGTGCCAGCAGTTCGACTTGGAGGGGGGAGCTGTTTTTT.

The V call is TRBV7-2, the J call TRBJ2-1; a weak D match, TRBD1 (6 bases). The germline gives CDR1 SGHTA, CDR2 FQGNSA. Trimming pared 5 bases from V and 6 bases from J, leaving 11 bases between. The CDR3 loop spans 13 amino acids. CDR3 coding DNA: TGTGCCAGCAGCATCGGACAGTTCAATGAGCAGTTCTTC. Protein: CASSIGQFNEQFF.

This clone was seen a few times. The V call is TRBV28, the J call TRBJ1-5; D is perhaps TRBD1 (6 bases). The CDR3 spans 14 residues. With 6 bases removed from V and 6 bases from J, the gap between germline ends came to 15 bases. CDR1 and CDR2 (germline): MDHEN, SYDVKM. The CDR3 coding sequence is TGTGCCAGCAGGCTGGGAGGGGGGACTCAGCCCCAGCATTTT. Its translation is CASRLGGGTQPQHF.